Following are 15 T cell receptor beta chains from one sample sequenced in a study of immune evolution from preneoplasia to lung adenocarcinoma. TCRdb's table, derived via immunoSEQ multiplex PCR, lists solely in-frame clones and lacks some. The sample lists thousands of clones, 82% occurring once. Sequences were obtained from FFPE minimally invasive lung adenocarcinoma tissue. The receptors originated from a person between 65 and 79 years old with lung adenocarcinoma.

This chain connects TRBV30 to TRBJ2-7, with D perhaps given as TRBD1 or TRBD2 (5 bases each). Trimming took 1 base from V and 2 from J, leaving 12 bases between them. Germline CDR1 reads GTSNPN; CDR2 reads SVGIG (reference sequence). The CDR3 spans 14 residues. This chain's CDR3 is CAWSGRGPPYEQYF. CDR3 sequence (DNA): TGTGCCTGGAGTGGCCGGGGCCCACCCTACGAGCAGTACTTC.

This clone was seen only a few times. CDR3 in amino acids: CASSEEQRTDTQYF. For the CDR3, the DNA is TGTGCCAGCAGCGAGGAGCAACGCACAGATACGCAGTATTTT. The gene calls are TRBV9 and TRBJ2-3; D call uncertain. The CDR3 contains 14 residues. V was shortened by 3 bases and J by 1 base, with 9 bases between the two germline ends. CDR1 is SGDLS, CDR2 YYNGEE, per germline.

The chain has TRBV7-2 and TRBJ1-2; tentative D call: TRBD1 (5 bases). CDR3 length: 14 amino acids. The germline V and J ends were trimmed by 5 bases and 4 bases, with 14 bases remaining between them. The germline CDR1 and CDR2 sequences are SGHTA and FQGNSA. The CDR3 region is CASSRDGAGYGYTF. The CDR3, as DNA: TGTGCCAGCAGCCGCGACGGGGCAGGCTATGGCTACACCTTC.

The chain carries TRBV7-6 and TRBJ2-1; the match to TRBD1 covers 8 bases. This CDR3 spans 15 amino acids. The J segment lost 6 bases and the V segment lost 5 bases, leaving 9 bases of the junction unmatched. Germline assignment: CDR1 SGHVS and CDR2 FNYEAQ. CDR3 sequence (DNA): TGTGCCAGCAGCCCCGGGACAGGCTTTCTCAATGAGCAGTTCTTC. It translates to CASSPGTGFLNEQFF.

The rearrangement uses TRBV25-1 and TRBJ2-5; 14 bases line up with TRBD2. The CDR3 has 16 amino acids. V trimming: 5 bases; J trimming: 5 bases; junction bases outside the gene matches: 7. Germline lookup yields CDR1 MGHDK and CDR2 SYGVNS. The CDR3 sequence: CASSKAGLAGAETQYF. DNA of the CDR3: TGTGCCAGCAGTAAAGCGGGACTAGCGGGAGCGGAGACCCAGTACTTC.

V and J are TRBV30 and TRBJ1-2; TRBD1 matches 10 bases. V dropped 6 bases and J dropped 7; count of bases not matched to a gene: 2. CDR1 is GTSNPN and CDR2 is SVGIG in the germline V gene (reference sequence). The CDR3 is made up of 11 amino acids. The CDR3 nucleotides are TGTGCCTGCCGACAGGGGGCTGGCTACACCTTC. It encodes CACRQGAGYTF. The whole variable domain, filled in from reference TRBV30 and TRBJ1-2, reads SQTIHQWPATLVQPVGSPLSLECTVEGTSNPNLYWYRQAAGRGLQLLFYSVGIGQISSEVPQNLSASRPQDRQFILSSKKLLLSDSGFYLCACRQGAGYTFGSGTRLTVV.

V is TRBV7-8 and J is TRBJ2-3; 8 bases map to TRBD1. The ends lost 5 bases at V and 5 bases at J; junction bases unmatched: 6. Per the germline V gene, CDR1 is SGHVS and CDR2 is FQNEAQ. This CDR3 contains 14 residues. CDR3: CASSNRDRLDTQYF. The CDR3 DNA follows: TGTGCCAGCAGCAACCGGGACAGGTTAGATACGCAGTATTTT.

The rearrangement links TRBV13 to TRBJ1-1; the D is unclear. V was shortened by 3 bases and J by 1 base, with 9 bases between the two germline ends. Looked up from germline, CDR1 is PRHDT and CDR2 is FYEKMQ (reference sequence). The CDR3 has 14 residues. This CDR3 is CASSFGRGNTEAFF. CDR3 coding DNA: TGTGCCAGCAGCTTCGGACGGGGGAACACTGAAGCTTTCTTT.

The rearrangement links TRBV20-1 to TRBJ2-3; D remains ambiguous. V was pared by 3 bases and J by 6 bases, with 7 bases between. The CDR3 totals 11 residues. CDR1 and CDR2 (germline): DFQATT, SNEGSKA (reference sequence). CDR3 region: CSASAPDTQYF. The CDR3 DNA reads TGCAGTGCTAGTGCACCGGATACGCAGTATTTT.

The chain links TRBV5-1 to TRBJ1-4, with D perhaps matching TRBD1 (6 bases). Trimming cost V 0 bases and J 7 bases, with 19 bases left between them. Germline CDR1 is SGHRS and CDR2 is YFSETQ. This CDR3 comprises 17 residues. CDR3 in DNA: TGCGCCAGCAGCTTGGACCGGTTCGGGGGGCTTGTTGAAAAACTGTTTTTT. Protein: CASSLDRFGGLVEKLFF.

The chain couples TRBV7-9 to TRBJ2-7, with D perhaps TRBD2 (5 bases). This CDR3 comprises 14 residues. V was clipped by 0 bases and J by 4 bases, with 10 bases between them. Germline CDR1 and CDR2: SEHNR and FQNEAQ (reference sequence). The CDR3 spells CASSLAGRRYEQYF. CDR3 in DNA: TGTGCCAGCAGCTTAGCTGGACGGAGGTACGAGCAGTACTTC.

The V and J genes are TRBV7-9 and TRBJ2-1, with D possibly matching TRBD1 (5 bases). V was cut by 1 base and J by 4 bases, with 20 bases left in between. The length of the CDR3 is 18 residues. Germline CDR1 and CDR2: SEHNR and FQNEAQ (reference sequence). The DNA of the CDR3 is TGTGCCAGCAGCTTAGGAAGGTTAAAGGGGCAAGGTTACAATGAGCAGTTCTTC. This sequence encodes CASSLGRLKGQGYNEQFF.

The chain employs TRBV1 and TRBJ1-2; no check of the table's D call, TRBD1, against the DNA was made. TRBV1 is noted as a pseudogene. The CDR3 length is 13 residues. This CDR3 reads CTSSQEQLLGYTF. The CDR3 nucleotides read TGCACCAGCAGCCAAGAACAGCTTTTGGGCTACACCTTC.

This chain links TRBV28 with TRBJ1-2; D gene uncertain. V gave up 7 bases and J gave up 3 bases, with 12 bases separating them. Looked up from germline, CDR1 is MDHEN and CDR2 is SYDVKM. This CDR3 contains 13 residues. The CDR3 nucleotides read TGTGCCAGCACCTTATCGGCAGACTATGGCTACACCTTC. Residues: CASTLSADYGYTF.

The chain has TRBV7-3 and TRBJ2-6; D perhaps matches TRBD1 (6 bases). The CDR3 has 15 amino acids. Germline lookup yields CDR1 SGHTA and CDR2 FQGTGA. Trimming shortened V by 3 bases and J by 4 bases, and 10 bases separated the two germline ends. The CDR3 here is CASSFTGMGANVLTF. The CDR3 DNA sequence: TGTGCCAGCAGCTTTACAGGGATGGGGGCCAACGTCCTGACTTTC.